A selection of T cell receptor beta chains follows, all from one sample in a study of blood T cells in healthy people across ages. Using its own MiXCR run on the 5' RACE reads, TCRdb lists one record per CDR3 protein. The sample holds about 1,500,000 distinct CDR3 sequences, 28% seen once. The sequenced material came from blood. The receptors were sampled from a woman in her twenties or thirties in good health. CDR3s include the opening cysteine and the closing phenylalanine or tryptophan. A D gene is named only where the DNA matches it firmly. Size is stated for part of the rows, as once, few or many counts, or as a class when the clone is expanded.

CDR3,DNA,J,D,size,V
CASSQELAGGKAAETQYF,TGTGCCAGCAGCCAAGAACTAGCGGGAGGAAAAGCGGCGGAGACCCAGTACTTC,TRBJ2-5,TRBD2,NA,TRBV4-2
CASSSYQAAPAYNIQYF,TGTGCCAGCAGTTCCTACCAGGCGGCTCCCGCCTACAACATTCAGTACTTC,TRBJ2-4,NA,NA,TRBV12-3/TRBV12-4
CASSASGGPKDTQYF,TGTGCCAGCTCCGCAAGCGGGGGGCCGAAAGATACGCAGTATTTT,TRBJ2-3,TRBD2,NA,TRBV18
CSEARLAYNEQFF,TGCAGTGAGGCTCGACTAGCGTACAATGAGCAGTTCTTC,TRBJ2-1,TRBD2,NA,TRBV20-1
CASSDYRGRREAFF,TGTGCCAGCAGCGATTACAGGGGGCGTCGTGAAGCTTTCTTT,TRBJ1-1,TRBD1,few,TRBV7-2
CSVDRYDEQYF,TGCAGCGTTGATAGGTACGACGAGCAGTACTTC,TRBJ2-7,NA,few,TRBV29-1
CASSSEREHSYEQYF,TGTGCCAGCAGTTCCGAGCGGGAGCACTCCTACGAGCAGTACTTC,TRBJ2-7,TRBD2,NA,TRBV6-2/TRBV6-3
CASGSGTVINQPQHF,TGTGCCAGCGGATCCGGGACAGTGATCAATCAGCCCCAGCATTTT,TRBJ1-5,TRBD1,NA,TRBV27
CASSFRLAEYNEQFF,TGTGCCAGCAGTTTCCGACTAGCGGAGTACAATGAGCAGTTCTTC,TRBJ2-1,TRBD2,many,TRBV12-3/TRBV12-4
CASSLQVSYNSPLHF,TGTGCCAGCAGCTTACAAGTCTCCTATAATTCACCCCTCCACTTT,TRBJ1-6,NA,few,TRBV7-9
CASRGEGQTYEQYF,TGTGCCAGCAGGGGTGAAGGACAGACCTACGAGCAGTACTTC,TRBJ2-7,NA,NA,TRBV7-9
CSVSPATSSYNEQFF,TGCAGCGTTAGTCCAGCGACGAGCTCCTACAATGAGCAGTTCTTC,TRBJ2-1,NA,few,TRBV29-1
CASSLAVMVGDTQYF,TGTGCCAGCAGCTTAGCGGTCATGGTGGGAGATACGCAGTATTTT,TRBJ2-3,NA,NA,TRBV7-8
CASSYHSGMNPYEQYF,TGTGCCAGCAGTTACCACAGCGGGATGAACCCCTACGAGCAGTACTTC,TRBJ2-7,TRBD2,NA,TRBV6-5
CASSQGTLRAYEQYF,TGTGCCAGCAGCCAGGGGACCCTAAGGGCCTACGAGCAGTACTTC,TRBJ2-7,NA,NA,TRBV3-1
CASSLVADPSYNEQYF,TGTGCCAGCAGCTTAGTAGCGGACCCCTCCTACAATGAGCAGTACTTC,TRBJ2-7,NA,NA,TRBV7-2